This entry lists 17 T cell receptor beta chains sequenced from one sample in a study of blood T cells in healthy people across ages. A second PCR of roughly 7 to 11 cycles used a sample-barcoded 5' primer and a J-beta primer mix. TCRdb reanalysed the 5' RACE reads using MiXCR and keeps one entry per CDR3 protein. Among 350,000 to 450,000 distinct CDR3 sequences listed, roughly half were seen once. The sequencing sample was made of blood. The receptors come from a man aged 55 to 70 in good health.

This chain joins TRBV28 and TRBJ2-5, with D perhaps TRBD1 or TRBD2 (6 bases each). The end of the DNA fits TRBJ2-7 better, so the J call may be wrong. The CDR3 spans 15 residues. The germline V gene encodes CDR1 MDHEN and CDR2 SYDVKM. The CDR3 DNA sequence: TGTGCCAGCACCACCCCGGGGGCGCCTGGCTACGAGCAGTACTTC. This encodes CASTTPGAPGYEQYF.

V is TRBV6-1 and J is TRBJ2-7; no definite D call. The V end lost 0 bases, the J end lost 6 bases, and 9 bases lay between the germline ends. CDR1 MNHNS and CDR2 SASEGT come from the germline V gene. This CDR3 is built from 13 residues. This chain's CDR3 is CASSEAGLPEQYF. The CDR3 region has the DNA TGTGCCAGCAGTGAAGCGGGTCTTCCCGAGCAGTACTTC.

The chain is built from TRBV5-1 and TRBJ1-2, with D maybe TRBD1 (6 bases). This CDR3 has 13 residues. Trimming cost V 5 bases and J 6 bases, with 14 bases left between them. CDR1 is SGHRS and CDR2 is YFSETQ in the germline V gene. The CDR3: CASRSQGSDGYTF. CDR3 in DNA: TGCGCCAGCAGGAGTCAGGGGTCCGATGGCTACACCTTC.

The V and J genes are TRBV29-1 and TRBJ2-4, with D uncertain. The J call could be wrong; TRBJ2-5 is a better fit for the DNA end. This CDR3 is built from 12 residues. Per germline, CDR1 SQVTM and CDR2 ANQGSEA. The CDR3: CSGSKAQETQYF. The CDR3 region has the DNA TGCAGCGGCAGCAAAGCCCAAGAGACCCAGTACTTC.

This clonotype was seen repeatedly, ten times or more. The chain recombines TRBV27 with TRBJ2-5, with 7 bases that match TRBD2. V shed 5 bases, J shed 2 bases, and the junction held 2 bases outside the gene matches. The CDR3 runs 13 residues. Germline loops: CDR1 MNHEY, CDR2 SMNVEV (reference sequence). The CDR3 loop reads CASSRTRQETQYF. CDR3 DNA sequence: TGTGCCAGCAGTCGGACTAGACAAGAGACCCAGTACTTC.

The chain couples TRBV29-1 to TRBJ1-1, with D possibly TRBD1 on 5 matching bases. CDR3 size: 13 residues. Deletions cut 7 bases from V and 3 bases from J, with 15 bases between. Germline V gene data show CDR1 as SQVTM and CDR2 as ANQGSEA. CDR3 sequence: CSAEQGYDTEAFF. As DNA, the CDR3 is TGCAGCGCCGAGCAGGGTTATGACACTGAAGCTTTCTTT.

The chain is built from TRBV7-9 and TRBJ2-5; D is possibly TRBD2 (5 bases). This CDR3 is built from 13 residues. Germline V lookup: CDR1 SEHNR, CDR2 FQNEAQ (reference sequence). Trimming stripped 10 bases from V and 5 bases from J, with 17 bases between. CDR3 DNA sequence: TGTGCCACTCGACCGGGGTCCTTTGAGACCCAGTACTTC. It yields the protein CATRPGSFETQYF.

This clonotype was seen ten or more times. This chain uses TRBV20-1 with TRBJ2-1, with D possibly being TRBD1 or TRBD2 (5 bases each). The CDR3 runs to 14 residues. CDR1 DFQATT and CDR2 SNEGSKA come from the germline V gene (reference sequence). V shed 5 bases and J shed 0 bases, with 11 bases lying between them. Here the CDR3 DNA reads TGCAGTGCTGTGGGACGGGACTCCTACAATGAGCAGTTCTTC. This gives the protein CSAVGRDSYNEQFF.

The chain uses TRBV29-1 and TRBJ1-2, with D perhaps TRBD1 (5 bases). Germline CDR1 is SQVTM and CDR2 is ANQGSEA. The germline V and J ends were trimmed by 3 bases and 2 bases, with 13 bases remaining between them. The CDR3 has 14 amino acids. CDR3 sequence (DNA): TGCAGCGTTGACCTTGCCAGGGAGAACTATGGCTACACCTTC. Encoded protein: CSVDLARENYGYTF.

V and J are TRBV11-2 and TRBJ2-3, with a tentative D call TRBD1 (5 bases). The V and J ends lost 5 bases and 2 bases respectively, with 14 bases between them. CDR1 is SGHAT, CDR2 FQNNGV, per germline. CDR3 size: 15 residues. CDR3: CASSPRQTFTDTQYF. For the CDR3, the DNA is TGTGCCAGCAGCCCCCGACAGACATTCACAGATACGCAGTATTTT. Full variable domain (outside the CDR3, taken from reference TRBV11-2 and TRBJ2-3): EAGVAQSPRYKIIEKRQSVAFWCNPISGHATLYWYQQILGQGPKLLIQFQNNGVVDDSQLPKDRFSAERLKGVDSTLKIQPAKLEDSAVYLCASSPRQTFTDTQYFGPGTRLTVL.

V is TRBV5-1 and J is TRBJ1-2, with no clear D. From germline, CDR1 is SGHRS and CDR2 YFSETQ. This CDR3 is 16 amino acids long. Trimming shortened V by 4 bases and J by 0 bases, and 16 bases separated the two germline ends. The CDR3 DNA is TGCGCCAGCAGCCCGAACTCAGGAAAAGCTAACTATGGCTACACCTTC. Protein product: CASSPNSGKANYGYTF.

V is TRBV27 and J is TRBJ2-5; 8 positions agree with TRBD1. The J call is in doubt because the DNA end fits TRBJ2-7 better. CDR3 size: 14 residues. The germline V gene encodes CDR1 MNHEY and CDR2 SMNVEV (reference sequence). CDR3: CASRPRRGLYEQYF. CDR3 coding DNA: TGTGCCAGCAGGCCCCGCAGGGGGCTCTACGAGCAGTACTTC.

The rearrangement links TRBV25-1 to TRBJ2-7, with D possibly matching TRBD2 (6 bases). Trimming left V 7 bases short and J 4 bases short, with 17 bases between. CDR1 and CDR2 (germline): MGHDK, SYGVNS. This CDR3 has 14 amino acids. The CDR3 protein is CASNEEGRRYEQYF. In DNA, the CDR3 is TGTGCCAGCAACGAGGAGGGGCGCAGGTACGAGCAGTACTTC.

J is TRBJ1-5 and V is TRBV7-9, with D perhaps TRBD1 (6 bases). The CDR3 contains 20 residues. V was trimmed by 5 bases and J by 0 bases, leaving 26 bases between them. Germline V lookup: CDR1 SEHNR, CDR2 FQNEAQ (reference sequence). The CDR3, as DNA: TGTGCCAGCAGCCGAGGGGACACTCATGATGCACTGTGTAGCAATCAGCCCCAGCATTTT. Protein product: CASSRGDTHDALCSNQPQHF.

The CDR3 DNA reads TGCAGTGCTAGTGGACAGGGGGTTGCCAATGAGCAGTTCTTC. Protein sequence: CSASGQGVANEQFF. J is TRBJ2-1 and V is TRBV20-1; 10 positions match TRBD1. The CDR3 runs to 14 residues. Germline V gives CDR1 DFQATT, CDR2 SNEGSKA (reference sequence). The V and J ends lost 3 bases and 6 bases, in that order; junction bases with no gene match: 5.

The J gene is TRBJ2-5, the V gene TRBV6-5; D is undetermined. Germline loops: CDR1 MNHEY, CDR2 SVGAGI. CDR3 size: 13 residues. V shed 2 bases and J shed 5 bases, with 9 bases lying between them. The DNA for the CDR3 is TGTGCCAGCAGTTACGCGATGGTGGAGACCCAGTACTTC. Translation gives CASSYAMVETQYF.

The gene calls are TRBV9 and TRBJ1-2; 9 nucleotides align to TRBD1. Germline V gene lookup returns CDR1 SGDLS and CDR2 YYNGEE. The CDR3 sequence is 16 residues long. The trim removed 3 bases at V and 2 bases at J, leaving 8 bases unmatched. The CDR3 DNA follows: TGTGCCAGCAGCGCTCCCCCCGGACAGGGGAACTATGGCTACACCTTC. Protein product: CASSAPPGQGNYGYTF.